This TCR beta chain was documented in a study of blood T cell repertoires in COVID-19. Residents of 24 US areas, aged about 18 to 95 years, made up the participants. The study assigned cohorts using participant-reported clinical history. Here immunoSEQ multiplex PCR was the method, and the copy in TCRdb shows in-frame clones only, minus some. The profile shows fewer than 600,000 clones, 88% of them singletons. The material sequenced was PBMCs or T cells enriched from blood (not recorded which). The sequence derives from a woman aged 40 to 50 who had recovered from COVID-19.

The CDR3, as DNA: TGCAGCGTTGAAACAACCTCCGAGGGACCCCAGCATTTT. This translates into CSVETTSEGPQHF. The chain couples TRBV29-1 to TRBJ1-5; D is ambiguous. Germline loops: CDR1 SQVTM, CDR2 ANQGSEA. The CDR3 covers 13 residues. V dropped 2 bases and J dropped 10 bases, with 15 bases sitting between them.